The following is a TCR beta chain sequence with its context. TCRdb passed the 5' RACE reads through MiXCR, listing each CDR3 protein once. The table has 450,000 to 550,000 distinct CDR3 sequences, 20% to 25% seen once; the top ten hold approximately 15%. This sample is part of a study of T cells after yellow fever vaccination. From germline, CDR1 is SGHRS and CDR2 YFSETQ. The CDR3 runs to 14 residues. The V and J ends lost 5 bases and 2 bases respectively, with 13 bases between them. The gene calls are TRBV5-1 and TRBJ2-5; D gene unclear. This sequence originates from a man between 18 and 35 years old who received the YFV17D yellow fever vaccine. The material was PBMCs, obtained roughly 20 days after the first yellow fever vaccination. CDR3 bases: TGCGCCAGCAGTTCCCTAATGGGTCAAGAGACCCAGTACTTC. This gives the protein CASSSLMGQETQYF.